Included here is one T cell receptor (beta chain) sequence, with context. The sample belongs to a study of patients and donors after allogeneic stem cell transplantation. TCRdb used MiXCR to reprocess the RT-PCR reads, holding one entry per CDR3 protein. The repertoire holds around 200,000 distinct CDR3 sequences, around 41% seen once, with around a tenth in the top ten. The ends were cut back, 7 bases at V and 1 base at J, with 16 bases in the middle. The CDR3 loop spans 16 amino acids. This receptor was obtained from a human donor who was either an allogeneic HSCT recipient or a stem cell or donor lymphocyte infusion donor (not recorded which). It is not recorded whose cells these are; they may come from a transplant donor. The J gene is TRBJ2-2, the V gene TRBV12-3 or TRBV12-4; D is perhaps TRBD2 (6 bases). The specimen was blood, either unsorted or a sorted T cell fraction (not recorded which). The CDR3, as DNA: TGTGCCAGCACCCAAGCTCGGGGGTGGAACACCGGGGAGCTGTTTTTT. It specifies CASTQARGWNTGELFF.